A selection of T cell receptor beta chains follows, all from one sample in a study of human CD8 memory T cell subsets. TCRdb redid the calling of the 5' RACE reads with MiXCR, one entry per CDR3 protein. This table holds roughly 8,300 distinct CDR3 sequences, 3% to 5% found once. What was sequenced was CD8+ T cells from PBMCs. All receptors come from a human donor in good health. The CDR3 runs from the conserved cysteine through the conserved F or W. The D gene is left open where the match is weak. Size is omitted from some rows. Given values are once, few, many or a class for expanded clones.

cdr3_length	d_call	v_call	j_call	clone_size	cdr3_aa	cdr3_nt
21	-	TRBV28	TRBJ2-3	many	CASSLSTGQVNLAGDTDTQYF	TGTGCCAGCAGTTTATCCACGGGACAGGTTAACCTAGCGGGTGACACAGATACGCAGTATTTT
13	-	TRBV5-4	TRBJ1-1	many	CASSLWQNTEAFF	TGTGCCAGCAGCTTGTGGCAGAACACTGAAGCTTTCTTT
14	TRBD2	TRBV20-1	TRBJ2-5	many	CSAEPGLAGETQYF	TGCAGTGCTGAACCTGGACTAGCCGGGGAGACCCAGTACTTC
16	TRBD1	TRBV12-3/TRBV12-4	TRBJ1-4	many	CASRALGTANNEKLFF	TGTGCCAGCAGGGCCTTGGGGACAGCAAATAATGAAAAACTGTTTTTT
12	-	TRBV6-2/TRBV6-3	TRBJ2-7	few	CASEGSSYEQYF	TGTGCCAGCGAGGGTAGCTCCTACGAGCAGTACTTC
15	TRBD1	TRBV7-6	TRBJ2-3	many	CASSSTGQTTDTQYF	TGTGCCAGCAGCTCAACGGGACAGACCACAGATACGCAGTATTTT
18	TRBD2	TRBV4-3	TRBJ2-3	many	CASSRGLAGDEWRDTQYF	TGCGCCAGCAGCCGGGGACTAGCGGGAGATGAATGGAGAGATACGCAGTATTTT
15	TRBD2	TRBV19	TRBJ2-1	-	CASSIMAGGPNEQFF	TGTGCCAGTAGTATCATGGCGGGGGGGCCGAATGAGCAGTTCTTC
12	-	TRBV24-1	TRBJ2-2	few	CATKGSAGELFF	TGTGCCACCAAAGGGAGTGCCGGGGAGCTGTTTTTT
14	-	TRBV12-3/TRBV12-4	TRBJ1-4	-	CASSLIGLGEKLFF	TGTGCCAGCAGTTTAATAGGGTTGGGGGAAAAACTGTTTTTT
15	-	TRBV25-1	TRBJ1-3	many	CASSEWAGSGNTIYF	TGTGCCAGCAGTGAATGGGCAGGTTCTGGAAACACCATATATTTT
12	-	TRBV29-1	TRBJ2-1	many	CSVERGYNEQFF	TGCAGCGTTGAACGGGGGTACAATGAGCAGTTCTTC
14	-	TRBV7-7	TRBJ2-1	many	CASSPSGSGNEQFF	TGTGCCAGCAGCCCGAGTGGGAGCGGCAATGAGCAGTTCTTC
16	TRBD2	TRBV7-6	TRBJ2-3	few	CASSKGLALGVDTQYF	TGTGCCAGCAGCAAGGGACTAGCCCTTGGGGTAGATACGCAGTATTTT